The 15 T cell receptor beta chains in this list originate from one sample, sequenced in a study of blood T cell repertoires in COVID-19 (dated by TCRdb to 2019 to 2021). Preparation of the library involved the immunoSEQ multiplex PCR assay. TCRdb re-hosts the immuneACCESS table, in-frame sequences only. Its copies lack some clones; in the studies checked, an unresolved V gene accounts for under half of them, and the cause for the rest is not known. In this sample the table shows approximately 110,000 clones, 65% to 80% of which occur a single time. The top ten clonotypes cover more than 0.8% of the sample. The sample comprised peripheral blood. These TCRs come from a human donor with acute or convalescent COVID-19. The donor label of this sample is uncertain.

There are a few counts of this clone. The chain carries TRBV11-2 and TRBJ2-1, with D possibly being TRBD1 (6 bases). The CDR3 contains 15 residues. CDR1 is SGHAT, CDR2 FQNNGV, per germline. The ends were cut back, 5 bases at V and 5 bases at J, with 16 bases in the middle. CDR3 DNA sequence: TGTGCCAGCAGCACTACCGGGACACCTAACAATGAGCAGTTCTTC. This gives the protein CASSTTGTPNNEQFF.

This clone was recorded many times. The rearrangement uses TRBV6-5 and TRBJ1-1; 7 nucleotides agree with TRBD1. CDR3 length equals 14 residues. V lost 7 bases, J lost 1 base, and 6 bases stayed unmatched. Looked up from germline, CDR1 is MNHEY and CDR2 is SVGAGI. The CDR3 sequence is CASKRGGANTEAFF. CDR3 nucleotides: TGTGCCAGCAAGAGAGGGGGCGCGAACACTGAAGCTTTCTTT.

The chain carries TRBV28 and TRBJ2-4; 8 bases map to TRBD1. The germline gives CDR1 MDHEN, CDR2 SYDVKM. The CDR3 has 15 residues. The junction had 13 bases not matched to a gene; V was cut back by 8 bases and J by 7 bases. CDR3 coding DNA: TGTGCCAGCGGTAACAGGGGGTGGGGATCGAACATTCAGTACTTC. This translates into CASGNRGWGSNIQYF. Full variable domain (outside the CDR3, taken from reference TRBV28 and TRBJ2-4): DVKVTQSSRYLVKRTGEKVFLECVQDMDHENMFWYRQDPGLGLRLIYFSYDVKMKEKGDIPEGYSVSREKKERFSLILESASTNQTSMYLCASGNRGWGSNIQYFGAGTRLSVL.

The chain combines TRBV2 with TRBJ1-4; D remains unclear. The V gene's germline CDR1 is SNHLY and CDR2 FYNNEI. V was trimmed by 7 bases and J by 8 bases, leaving 11 bases between them. The CDR3 has 12 residues. CDR3 amino acids: CASNGLREKLFF. The CDR3 DNA reads as TGTGCCAGCAACGGGTTACGGGAAAAACTGTTTTTT.

Here the CDR3 reads CAWSVGTGVYEQYF. CDR3 sequence (DNA): TGTGCCTGGAGTGTAGGGACAGGGGTGTACGAGCAGTACTTC. This sequence joins TRBV30 and TRBJ2-7, with 10 bases lining up with TRBD1. Looked up from germline, CDR1 is GTSNPN and CDR2 is SVGIG (reference sequence). The CDR3 contains 14 residues. The J segment lost 4 bases and the V segment lost 0 bases, leaving 3 bases of the junction unmatched.

The CDR3 nucleotides read TGTGCCATCAGTGAGTCGACTAGCGGAGAGACCCAGTACTTC. Translating it yields CAISESTSGETQYF. This chain links TRBV10-3 with TRBJ2-5, with TRBD2 matching 9 bases. Looked up from germline, CDR1 is ENHRY and CDR2 is SYGVKD. CDR3 size: 14 residues. V trimming: 0 bases; J trimming: 4 bases; junction bases outside the gene matches: 0.

This clone was counted only a few times. The rearrangement uses TRBV13 and TRBJ1-3; D possibly corresponds to TRBD1 (5 bases). CDR1 PRHDT and CDR2 FYEKMQ come from the germline V gene (reference sequence). The V end lost 5 bases, the J end lost 0 bases, and 8 bases lay between the germline ends. The CDR3 has 14 amino acids. CDR3 DNA: TGTGCCAGCAGCCCTAGGGGCTCTGGAAACACCATATATTTT. Translated, it gives CASSPRGSGNTIYF.

The chain's CDR3 is CASSRSYRQGEQYV. The CDR3 bases are TGTGCCAGCAGCCGAAGTTACCGACAGGGCGAGCAGTACGTC. The chain couples TRBV3-1 (or the pseudogene TRBV3-2) to TRBJ2-7; 7 bases are shared with TRBD1. The trim removed 4 bases at V and 6 bases at J, leaving 9 bases unmatched. Germline V gene data show CDR1 as LGHDT and CDR2 as YNNKEL (reference sequence). This CDR3 is 14 amino acids long.

This rearrangement joins TRBV5-6 to TRBJ1-2; TRBD1 might be the D (6 bases). Trimming removed 3 bases at V and 5 bases at J, with 14 bases between. The CDR3 loop spans 14 amino acids. Looked up from germline, CDR1 is SGHDT and CDR2 is YYEEEE. This CDR3 reads CASSSNRVVYGYTF. The DNA for the CDR3 is TGTGCCAGCAGCTCCAACAGGGTCGTGTATGGCTACACCTTC.

The genes are TRBV6-5 and TRBJ2-7, with D possibly being TRBD2 (5 bases). V was trimmed by 6 bases and J by 4 bases, leaving 10 bases between them. The CDR3 sequence is 12 residues long. CDR1 and CDR2 from the germline V gene are MNHEY and SVGAGI. CDR3 sequence (DNA): TGTGCCAGCAGGGTGGACTTGTACGAGCAGTACGTC. It codes for CASRVDLYEQYV.

The chain is built from TRBV9 and TRBJ2-1; 10 nucleotides match TRBD2. The germline V gene has CDR1 SGDLS and CDR2 YYNGEE. The ends lost 0 bases at V and 5 bases at J; junction bases unmatched: 5. This CDR3 spans 16 amino acids. The CDR3 is CASSVGASGGHNEQFF. The CDR3 DNA reads as TGTGCCAGCAGCGTAGGGGCTAGCGGGGGCCACAATGAGCAGTTCTTC.

The rearrangement uses TRBV11-2 and TRBJ1-1; 7 bases are a match to TRBD1. Germline CDR1 SGHAT, CDR2 FQNNGV. The CDR3 consists of 13 residues. The trim removed 5 bases at V and 10 bases at J, leaving 10 bases unmatched. The CDR3 sequence is CASSVDRNRGAFF. The CDR3 coding sequence is TGTGCCAGCAGCGTGGACAGGAATAGAGGAGCTTTCTTT.

The rearrangement joins TRBV7-9 to TRBJ1-2; 8 nucleotides line up with TRBD1. Germline V CDR1 and CDR2: SEHNR, FQNEAQ (reference sequence). The junction had 7 bases not matched to a gene; V was cut back by 6 bases and J by 10 bases. This CDR3 contains 12 residues. The CDR3 protein is CASRGTGSIYTF. CDR3 in DNA: TGTGCCAGCAGGGGGACAGGATCTATCTACACCTTC.

The chain recombines TRBV19 with TRBJ2-5, with a tentative D call TRBD1 (6 bases). The V and J ends lost 6 bases and 0 bases respectively, with 14 bases between them. This CDR3 is 15 amino acids long. Germline CDR1 is LNHDA and CDR2 is SQIVND (reference sequence). The CDR3 loop is CASRRGTAYQETQYF. For the CDR3, the DNA is TGTGCCAGTAGGAGGGGGACCGCGTACCAAGAGACCCAGTACTTC. Based on the CDR3 plus reference TRBV19 and TRBJ2-5, the full variable domain is DGGITQSPKYLFRKEGQNVTLSCEQNLNHDAMYWYRQDPGQGLRLIYYSQIVNDFQKGDIAEGYSVSREKKESFPLTVTSAQKNPTAFYLCASRRGTAYQETQYFGPGTRLLVL.

This clone was detected once. This chain links TRBV5-4 with TRBJ1-2; perhaps TRBD1 as D (5 bases). The CDR3 runs 15 residues. V was pared by 0 bases and J by 3 bases, with 12 bases between. Germline-derived CDR1 and CDR2 are SGHNT and YYREEE (reference sequence). CDR3 amino acids: CASSLASGGDYGYTF. The CDR3 DNA reads TGTGCCAGCAGCTTGGCTAGCGGGGGGGACTATGGCTACACCTTC.